A selection of T cell receptor beta chains follows, all from one sample in a study of shared clonotypes between healthy human individuals. TCRdb keeps only in-frame clones here, not all; method: immunoSEQ multiplex PCR. Seen here are around 1.5 million clones, 95% to 99% observed once, and the top ten hold about 0.4%. Sequenced material: naive CD4+ T cells sorted from blood. The receptors here all came from a man aged 25-40 years in good health. Each CDR3 is given with its conserved first and last residue.

j_call: TRBJ1-1
v_call: TRBV10-3
cdr3_aa: CAISESGQGATEAFF

j_call: TRBJ1-5
v_call: TRBV6-6
cdr3_aa: CASKNPNFQGNQPQHF

j_call: TRBJ1-4
v_call: TRBV10-3
cdr3_aa: CAISDQRDEKLFF

j_call: TRBJ2-1
v_call: TRBV5-1
cdr3_aa: CASSETSGRGNEQFF

j_call: TRBJ1-4
v_call: TRBV5-1
cdr3_aa: CASSLRPRDEKLFF

j_call: TRBJ2-7
v_call: TRBV18
cdr3_aa: CASSPASGSSEQYF

j_call: TRBJ2-3
v_call: TRBV10-3
cdr3_aa: CAISGWTSGRSTDTQYF

j_call: TRBJ1-2
v_call: TRBV5-5
cdr3_aa: CASSLAAGVYGYTF

j_call: TRBJ2-7
v_call: TRBV9
cdr3_aa: CASSVGQGTYEQYF

j_call: TRBJ2-7
v_call: TRBV5-6
cdr3_aa: CASSLRLAGVRYEQYF

j_call: TRBJ1-2
v_call: TRBV19
cdr3_aa: CASSRRAIDGYTF

j_call: TRBJ2-2
v_call: TRBV4-3
cdr3_aa: CASSHVRGGNTGELFF

j_call: TRBJ2-1
v_call: TRBV4-3
cdr3_aa: CASSQEGGLATSYNEQFF

j_call: TRBJ2-1
v_call: TRBV19
cdr3_aa: CASSSGTSGRRYNEQFF

j_call: TRBJ2-7
v_call: TRBV28
cdr3_aa: CASSFQSPYEQYF

j_call: TRBJ1-1
v_call: TRBV30
cdr3_aa: CAWRLQMNTEAFF

j_call: TRBJ2-7
v_call: TRBV27
cdr3_aa: CASTPSGWSSYEQYF

j_call: TRBJ1-2
v_call: TRBV7-9
cdr3_aa: CASSLGPGAGGGYTF

j_call: TRBJ1-2
v_call: TRBV7-8
cdr3_aa: CASSPFTGTSLGGYTF

j_call: TRBJ2-1
v_call: TRBV9
cdr3_aa: CASSVGGSYNEQFF

j_call: TRBJ2-7
v_call: TRBV29-1
cdr3_aa: CSGAHDYEQYF

j_call: TRBJ1-5
v_call: TRBV30
cdr3_aa: CAWSIGGRGQPQHF

j_call: TRBJ2-7
v_call: TRBV28
cdr3_aa: CASRSGRALDEQYF

j_call: TRBJ2-1
v_call: TRBV9
cdr3_aa: CASSARLAGGEMGGNEQFF

j_call: TRBJ2-6
v_call: TRBV19
cdr3_aa: CASSRTAVVFSGANVLTF